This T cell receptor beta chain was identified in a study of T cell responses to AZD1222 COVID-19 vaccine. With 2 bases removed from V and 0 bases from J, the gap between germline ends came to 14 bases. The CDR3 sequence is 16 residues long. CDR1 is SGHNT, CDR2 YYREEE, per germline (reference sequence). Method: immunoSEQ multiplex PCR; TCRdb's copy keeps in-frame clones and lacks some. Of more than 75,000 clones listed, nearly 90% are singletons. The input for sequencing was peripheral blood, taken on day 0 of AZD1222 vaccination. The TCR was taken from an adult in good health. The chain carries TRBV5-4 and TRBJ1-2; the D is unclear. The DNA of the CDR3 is TGTGCCAGCAGCTTTCCCTTTGAGGAAGCTAACTATGGCTACACCTTC. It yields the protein CASSFPFEEANYGYTF.